The clone carrying this TCR beta chain occurred once. The sample is drawn from a study of blood T cell repertoires in COVID-19. Study-wide background: The United States, Italy and Spain supplied acute and convalescent COVID-19 samples. From T cells, B-cell-depleted T cells, or PBMCs came the material, which was cDNA or gDNA.

With 6 bases clipped from V and 4 bases from J, the junction kept 5 bases outside the gene matches. Germline loops: CDR1 MDHEN, CDR2 SYDVKM. The CDR3 is 13 amino acids. Original processing notes: Estimation of nucleated cell counts relied on the amplification of reference gene primers. The assay was immunoSEQ multiplex PCR, and TCRdb's table has in-frame clones only and misses some. V and J calls and clone size follow that table, whereas D and trimming were derived from the DNA. The repertoire holds roughly 140,000 clones, with more than 80% as singletons. This clonotype was obtained from a human donor in a cohort sampled during active COVID-19. The genes are TRBV28 and TRBJ2-7; 8 nucleotides match TRBD1. The sequencing input was peripheral blood. CDR3 residues: CASRQGVGYEQYF. The CDR3 DNA is TGTGCCAGCAGACAGGGGGTTGGGTACGAGCAGTACTTC.